This is a list of T cell receptor beta chains from one sample in a study of identical twins. TCRdb redid the calling of the 5' RACE reads with MiXCR, one entry per CDR3 protein. The table includes around 1.7 million distinct CDR3 sequences, about 32% detected once. The material sequenced was cord blood. The source is a newborn girl in good health. Each CDR3 is given with its conserved first and last residue. The D gene is left open where the match is weak. The size entry is marked missing in some rows and otherwise reads once, few, many or a size class.

clone size	V gene	J gene	D gene	CDR3 DNA	CDR3 protein
NA	TRBV11-2	TRBJ2-7	TRBD1	TGTGCCAGCAGCTTATCAATGGCGTACGTCCGGGACAGGGCGGTTCACGAGCAGTACTTC	CASSLSMAYVRDRAVHEQYF
once	TRBV20-1	TRBJ2-7	NA	TGCAGTGCTAGGCCTGCGAAGACCTACGAGCAGTACTTC	CSARPAKTYEQYF
NA	TRBV7-9	TRBJ2-1	TRBD2	TGTGCCAGCAGCCCGACTAGCGTCAAATACAATGAGCAGTTCTTC	CASSPTSVKYNEQFF
NA	TRBV25-1	TRBJ2-3	TRBD2	TGTGCCTGCAGTGAATTACTGCGGGGGGGCGGTACAGATACGCAGTATTTT	CACSELLRGGGTDTQYF
once	TRBV27	TRBJ1-2	NA	TGTGCCAGCAGTTCCAGGGAGGGCTATGGCAACACCTTC	CASSSREGYGNTF
NA	TRBV20-1	TRBJ2-1	NA	TGCAGTGCTAGTGTGCATACCTACAATGAGCAGTTCTTC	CSASVHTYNEQFF
few	TRBV27	TRBJ2-7	NA	TGTGCCAGCACAGGGTTTGGGGAATACGAGCAGTACTTC	CASTGFGEYEQYF
NA	TRBV3-1	TRBJ1-5	TRBD1	TGTGCCAGCAGCGCGACAGGGCAGCCCCAGCATTTT	CASSATGQPQHF
NA	TRBV27	TRBJ2-1	TRBD2	TGTGCCAGCAGTTCCACCGTACTTGTTAGCGGGAGCCCCAGGGATGAGCAGTTCTTC	CASSSTVLVSGSPRDEQFF
NA	TRBV29-1	TRBJ2-7	NA	TGCGGCGCAGTGACAGGCTACGAGCAGTACTTC	CGAVTGYEQYF
NA	TRBV4-1	TRBJ2-7	TRBD2	TGCGCCAGCAGCCAACTAGCGGGGGCTTACTACGAGCAGTACTTC	CASSQLAGAYYEQYF
many	TRBV10-3	TRBJ2-5	NA	TGTGCCATCAGTGACTCCACCCAAGAGACCCAGTACTTC	CAISDSTQETQYF
few	TRBV20-1	TRBJ2-1	NA	TGCAGTGCAGGCGGGACTTACTCCTACAATGAGCAGTTCTTC	CSAGGTYSYNEQFF
NA	TRBV20-1	TRBJ1-2	NA	TGCAGTGCTAGAGCGCTGGAATATGGCTACACCTTC	CSARALEYGYTF
few	TRBV28	TRBJ2-5	TRBD2	TGTGCCAGCAGTTCGGCCACCCCCGGGACTAGCTGGGAGACCCAGTACTTC	CASSSATPGTSWETQYF
NA	TRBV27	TRBJ2-1	NA	TGTGCCAGCATTTTAAACCTAGGACGCGGTGAGCAGTTCTTC	CASILNLGRGEQFF
once	TRBV28	TRBJ2-7	NA	TGTGCCAGCAGTTTTCGTCGGCTACTCTACAATGAGCAGTACTTC	CASSFRRLLYNEQYF
many	TRBV3-1	TRBJ2-4	NA	TGTGCCAGCAGCCGCAGGGGAGCCAAAAACATTCAGTACTTC	CASSRRGAKNIQYF
NA	TRBV20-1	TRBJ2-3	NA	TGCAGTGCTAGAGATTACCGGCGGTTTGCTAGCACAGATACGCAGTATTTT	CSARDYRRFASTDTQYF
few	TRBV7-2	TRBJ2-5	NA	TGTGCCAGCAGCTTGGGCTCGAACAATGAGCAGTACTTC	CASSLGSNNEQYF
NA	TRBV11-2	TRBJ2-3	TRBD2	TGTGCCAGCAGTCAGAACAGGGGACGTTATACTAGCGGGAGCAAAGATACGCAGTATTTT	CASSQNRGRYTSGSKDTQYF
few	TRBV20-1	TRBJ2-7	TRBD2	TGCAGTGCCCGGAGACTAGCGGGAGGACCCGAGCAGTACTTC	CSARRLAGGPEQYF
few	TRBV20-1	TRBJ2-7	TRBD2	TGCAGTGCTCAGCTAGCGGGAGGGTACAATGAGCAGTACTTC	CSAQLAGGYNEQYF
NA	TRBV15	TRBJ1-1	NA	TGTGCCACCAGCAAAGTTGACAGCATGAACACTGAAGCTTTCTTT	CATSKVDSMNTEAFF
NA	TRBV2	TRBJ2-3	TRBD2	TGTGCCAGCCCTAGCGGGAGATCGGTTGGCACAGATACGCAGTATTTT	CASPSGRSVGTDTQYF
few	TRBV6-5	TRBJ2-1	TRBD2	TGTGCCAGCAGTTACGAGGCGGGACTAGCTTACAATGAGCAGTTCTTC	CASSYEAGLAYNEQFF
NA	TRBV5-1	TRBJ2-5	NA	TGCGCCAGCAGCCTGGGCGGAGTTGGGTCGGAGACCCAGTACTTC	CASSLGGVGSETQYF
NA	TRBV7-8	TRBJ2-2	NA	TGTGCCAGCAGCCCCGAAGGGGGTAGCTACACCGGGGAGCTGTTTTTT	CASSPEGGSYTGELFF
once	TRBV5-6	TRBJ1-1	NA	TGTGCCAGCAGCTTGGTCCTTAAAACTGAAGCTTTCTTT	CASSLVLKTEAFF
NA	TRBV29-1	TRBJ2-3	NA	TGCAGCGTTGAAGAGAGCCGGCGAGATACGCAGTATTTT	CSVEESRRDTQYF
NA	TRBV6-5	TRBJ2-4	TRBD2	TGTGCCAGCATCGGGGGGAGCGGATTGTACAATGAGCAGTACTTC	CASIGGSGLYNEQYF
NA	TRBV12-3/TRBV12-4	TRBJ2-5	NA	TGTGCCAGCAGTTTAGTTCGGACCCAGTACTTC	CASSLVRTQYF
few	TRBV20-1	TRBJ2-7	NA	TGCAGTGAATCGACAGTCCCCTCCTACGAGCAGTACTTC	CSESTVPSYEQYF
few	TRBV6-2/TRBV6-3	TRBJ1-2	NA	TGTGCCAGCAGTTACTCGAGCAGTAACTATGGCTACACCTTC	CASSYSSSNYGYTF